A single sample gave rise to the 7 T cell receptor beta chains below, sequenced in a study of blood T cell repertoires in COVID-19. Measured with immunoSEQ multiplex PCR; TCRdb has only the in-frame clones, and not every one. The repertoire consists of some 150,000 clones, with roughly four fifths occurring once and the leading ten covering over 2%. Sequencing was performed on peripheral blood. The source of these receptors is a human donor with acute or convalescent COVID-19. The donor label of this sample is uncertain.

V usage is TRBV5-6 and J usage is TRBJ2-3; 8 nucleotides match TRBD2. CDR3 length: 18 amino acids. Germline assignment: CDR1 SGHDT and CDR2 YYEEEE. With V trimmed by 1 base and J by 9 bases, 19 bases remained unmatched. CDR3 sequence (DNA): TGTGCCAGCAGCTTGTTTTCGGGGGGGACGGTAGTAGGAGGAACGCAGTATTTT. It translates to CASSLFSGGTVVGGTQYF.

This rearrangement joins TRBV5-1 to TRBJ2-3; D perhaps matches TRBD2 (7 bases). Trimming left V 0 bases short and J 3 bases short, with 14 bases between. The germline gives CDR1 SGHRS, CDR2 YFSETQ. This CDR3 region has 16 residues. CDR3 DNA: TGCGCCAGCAGCTTGGAAGTGGGGGGGCCTACAGATACGCAGTATTTT. It yields the protein CASSLEVGGPTDTQYF.

The CDR3 region is CASSRGAGVEQYF. In DNA, the CDR3 is TGTGCCAGCAGCCGGGGAGCGGGGGTCGAGCAGTACTTC. This sequence joins TRBV3-1 (or the pseudogene TRBV3-2) and TRBJ2-7, with 8 bases that match TRBD2. The CDR3 is made up of 13 amino acids. Germline-derived CDR1 and CDR2 are LGHDT and YNNKEL (reference sequence). The V and J ends lost 4 bases and 6 bases, in that order; junction bases with no gene match: 5.

J is TRBJ2-1 and V is TRBV19; D perhaps matches TRBD1 (6 bases). The CDR3 runs 15 residues. The V end lost 3 bases, the J end lost 6 bases, and 15 bases lay between the germline ends. CDR1 is LNHDA, CDR2 SQIVND, per germline (reference sequence). CDR3 sequence: CASSIGRGFINEQFF. Written as DNA, the CDR3 is TGTGCCAGTAGTATCGGAAGGGGGTTCATCAATGAGCAGTTCTTC.

V gene TRBV19 combines with J gene TRBJ1-1, with 8 bases aligning to TRBD1. CDR1 is LNHDA, CDR2 SQIVND, per germline (reference sequence). CDR3 length: 14 residues. After removal of 5 bases from V and 3 bases from J, the junction contained 5 bases not matched to a gene. DNA of the CDR3: TGTGCCAGTAGTTTCAGGGGGCAGTACACTGAAGCTTTCTTT. Translated: CASSFRGQYTEAFF.

This chain links TRBV5-6 with TRBJ1-2, with TRBD1 as a possible D gene (6 bases). Trimming removed 4 bases at V and 4 bases at J, with 11 bases between. CDR1 is SGHDT, CDR2 YYEEEE, per germline. The CDR3 has 13 amino acids. In nucleotides, the CDR3 is TGTGCCAGCAGCGCCGGGACAACCTATGGCTACACCTTC. Amino acids: CASSAGTTYGYTF.

The chain combines TRBV3-1 (or the pseudogene TRBV3-2) with TRBJ2-5; TRBD1 agrees at 7 bases. This CDR3 spans 16 amino acids. V lost 1 base, J lost 2 bases, and 7 bases stayed unmatched. Germline loops: CDR1 LGHDT, CDR2 YNNKEL (reference sequence). Written as DNA, the CDR3 is TGTGCCAGCAGCCAAGGTGTACAGGGGTGGCAAGAGACCCAGTACTTC. Its translation is CASSQGVQGWQETQYF.